This T cell receptor (beta chain) was recovered during a study of cytomegalovirus exposure and HLA in healthy donors. Among the donors, all were healthy bone marrow donors. Of note for this clone: What it binds is unknown.

Germline V lookup: CDR1 DFQATT, CDR2 SNEGSKA (reference sequence). The CDR3 extends over 11 amino acids. V lost 2 bases and J 3 bases, leaving 3 bases between the germline ends. Whole-study findings and limits: Most TCR sequences were rare, but some public TCRs occurred in many donors.

The PCR employed 60 Vbeta primers together with 13 Jbeta primers. Only in-frame clones appear in the TCRdb table, and some are missing; sequencing was by immunoSEQ multiplex PCR. Of some 85,000 clones listed, 70% to 85% are singletons. The rearrangement uses TRBV20-1 and TRBJ2-3; D gene unclear. Sequenced: PBMCs. This clonotype was obtained from a man younger than 30 in good health and CMV-seronegative. The CDR3 is CSARRTDTQYF. DNA of the CDR3: TGCAGTGCTAGACGGACAGATACGCAGTATTTT.